Here is one TCR beta chain with its context. Under the authors' procedure: Reference gene primer amplification gave estimated nucleated cell counts. Repertoires were generated with immunoSEQ multiplex PCR, while TCRdb's copy carries only in-frame clones and drops some. V and J calls and clone size are copied from that table; D and trimming were computed from the DNA. The sample records about 140,000 clones, 80% to 85% being singletons. Germline assignment: CDR1 MNHEY and CDR2 SVGAGI. Trimming cost V 5 bases and J 3 bases; bases outside gene matches: 6. The CDR3 totals 14 residues. These data originate in a study of blood T cell repertoires in COVID-19. Study as a whole: Some COVID-19 samples were acute and others convalescent; all came from the United States, Italy and Spain.

The material sequenced was peripheral blood. The TCR originated in a woman aged 55-75 years with acute or convalescent COVID-19. The rearrangement joins TRBV6-5 to TRBJ2-7; 8 positions match TRBD1. For the CDR3, the DNA is TGTGCCAGCAGTCTGTCCGGGACAGGCTACGAGCAGTACTTC. This encodes CASSLSGTGYEQYF.